This passage covers 24 T cell receptor beta chains from one sample sequenced in a study of post-analysis software for immune sequencing data (dated by TCRdb to about 2015). What the research found in general, with its limitations: Patients showed significantly higher frequencies than controls for five TRBV segments, among them TRBV5-6, TRBV5-1 and TRBV20-1.

The method was PCR. Instrument used: Illumina HiSeq 2500. To reduce PCR and sequencing biases, unique molecular identifiers were built into the TCR beta cDNA libraries. The public reads were run again by TCRdb, first through fastp at Q25 and then through MiXCR, and only productive beta chains were kept. A single entry per CDR3 protein holds the most common genes and DNA from its merged rows. This sample has about 820,000 distinct CDR3 sequences in its table, and approximately 53% of those were observed once. In total, the top ten clones hold approximately 4.5% of the sample. Their antigens are not known. The sequenced sample was blood. The receptors derive from a girl aged 10 to 17 with multiple sclerosis.

The chain joins TRBV12-5 to TRBJ2-1; D is possibly TRBD1 or TRBD2 (5 bases each). Germline CDR1 reads LGHNT; CDR2 reads FRNRAP. Trimming removed 8 bases from V and 9 bases from J, with 17 bases in between. The CDR3 runs to 13 residues. This CDR3 is CASSHGGLVEQFF. CDR3 DNA: TGTGCTAGTTCTCATGGGGGTCTAGTTGAGCAGTTCTTC.

V is TRBV18 and J is TRBJ2-7; D possibly corresponds to TRBD1 (5 bases). The end of the DNA fits TRBJ2-5 better, so the J call may be wrong. Germline assignment: CDR1 KGHSH and CDR2 LQKENI. This CDR3 has 17 residues. CDR3 in DNA: TGTGCCAGCTCACCACTGCAGGGTGCCGTAGGGAAGGAGACCCAGTACTTC. Translated, it gives CASSPLQGAVGKETQYF.

The chain uses TRBV29-1 and TRBJ2-2; possibly TRBD2 for D (6 bases). From germline, CDR1 is SQVTM and CDR2 ANQGSEA. V dropped 5 bases and J dropped 3 bases, with 19 bases sitting between them. CDR3 length: 16 amino acids. Here the CDR3 DNA reads TGCAGCGTTCCCCGGGACTCCGGATCCGACACCGGGGAGCTGTTTTTT. Protein: CSVPRDSGSDTGELFF.

This clonotype showed up just a few times. This sequence joins TRBV2 and TRBJ2-7, with a tentative D call TRBD2 (7 bases). The CDR3 loop spans 14 amino acids. Trimming took 4 bases from V and 4 from J, leaving 14 bases between them. Germline assignment: CDR1 SNHLY and CDR2 FYNNEI. The CDR3 loop reads CASSAGEGYYEQYF. The DNA of the CDR3 is TGTGCCAGCAGTGCAGGGGAGGGGTATTACGAGCAGTACTTC.

The chain is built from TRBV11-2 and TRBJ2-6; TRBD1 matches 10 bases. The V and J ends lost 5 bases and 0 bases, in that order; junction bases with no gene match: 10. This CDR3 spans 19 amino acids. In germline, CDR1 is SGHAT, CDR2 FQNNGV. CDR3 coding DNA: TGTGCCAGCAGCCTGGGACAGGGGTTAGGTAGCTCTGGGGCCAACGTCCTGACTTTC. It codes for CASSLGQGLGSSGANVLTF.

The sample holds a few counts of this clonotype. The chain combines TRBV5-1 with TRBJ2-5; the D is unclear. CDR1 and CDR2 (germline): SGHRS, YFSETQ. V was shortened by 5 bases and J by 2 bases, with 16 bases between the two germline ends. The CDR3 runs to 15 residues. This chain's CDR3 is CASSPSGRMQETQYF. The DNA for the CDR3 is TGCGCCAGCAGTCCGAGTGGACGGATGCAAGAGACCCAGTACTTC.

This chain connects TRBV12-3 or TRBV12-4 to TRBJ2-5; TRBD1 or TRBD2 may be the D gene (5 bases each). The CDR3 is 16 residues long. Trimming removed 3 bases from V and 7 bases from J, with 21 bases in between. This CDR3 reads CASSFWSGASGMTQYF. CDR3 DNA sequence: TGTGCCAGCAGTTTCTGGTCCGGGGCCTCGGGGATGACCCAGTACTTC.

This clonotype has a handful of counts. This chain links TRBV20-1 with TRBJ2-1, with D tentatively TRBD2 (5 bases). The V and J ends lost 0 bases and 5 bases respectively, with 11 bases between them. The CDR3 has 14 amino acids. Germline V gene sequence: CDR1 DFQATT, CDR2 SNEGSKA (reference sequence). This CDR3 is CSARDLAEHNEQFF. In DNA, the CDR3 is TGCAGTGCTAGAGATCTAGCAGAACACAATGAGCAGTTCTTC.

The J gene is TRBJ2-1, the V gene TRBV29-1; 9 nucleotides agree with TRBD2. The V gene end was trimmed by 5 bases and the J gene end by 0 bases; junction bases not matched to a gene: 5. CDR1 is SQVTM and CDR2 is ANQGSEA in the germline V gene. The CDR3 is 15 residues long. The CDR3 loop reads CSVRLADSSYNEQFF. The CDR3 DNA sequence: TGCAGCGTTAGACTAGCGGACAGCTCCTACAATGAGCAGTTCTTC.

The rearrangement joins TRBV7-3 to TRBJ1-1, with D possibly TRBD1 on 6 matching bases. This CDR3 comprises 13 residues. Per germline, CDR1 SGHTA and CDR2 FQGTGA. Trimming pared 5 bases from V and 8 bases from J, leaving 15 bases between. The CDR3 spells CASSPDRTNEAFF. The CDR3 DNA sequence: TGTGCCAGCAGCCCAGACAGGACAAACGAAGCTTTCTTT. The variable domain in full, with the rest retrieved from reference TRBV7-3 and TRBJ1-1, is GAGVSQTPSNKVTEKGKYVELRCDPISGHTALYWYRQSLGQGPEFLIYFQGTGAADDSGLPNDRFFAVRPEGSVSTLKIQRTERGDSAVYLCASSPDRTNEAFFGQGTRLTVV.

The V gene is TRBV20-1, the J gene TRBJ2-5; a weak D match, TRBD1 (6 bases). TRBJ2-7 matches the DNA end more closely, so the J call is doubtful. Per germline, CDR1 DFQATT and CDR2 SNEGSKA (reference sequence). This CDR3 has 15 amino acids. CDR3 loop: CSARDWAGERNEQYF. CDR3 sequence (DNA): TGCAGTGCTAGAGATTGGGCAGGGGAGAGGAACGAGCAGTACTTC.

The genes are TRBV5-1 and TRBJ2-5; D is perhaps TRBD1 (5 bases). CDR1 SGHRS and CDR2 YFSETQ come from the germline V gene. Trimming stripped 3 bases from V and 4 bases from J, with 13 bases between. The CDR3 totals 14 residues. Here the CDR3 DNA reads TGCGCCAGCAGCTACGTGACAGTCCGAGAGACCCAGTACTTC. Translation: CASSYVTVRETQYF. The variable domain in full, with the rest retrieved from reference TRBV5-1 and TRBJ2-5, is KAGVTQTPRYLIKTRGQQVTLSCSPISGHRSVSWYQQTPGQGLQFLFEYFSETQRNKGNFPGRFSGRQFSNSRSEMNVSTLELGDSALYLCASSYVTVRETQYFGPGTRLLVL.

The rearrangement joins TRBV7-9 to TRBJ2-5; 12 positions agree with TRBD2. J lost 5 bases, V lost 1 base, and 8 bases had no gene match. In germline, CDR1 is SEHNR, CDR2 FQNEAQ (reference sequence). The CDR3 has 17 amino acids. DNA for the CDR3: TGTGCCAGCAGCTTAGTCTCCGGACTAGCGGGACGGGAGACCCAGTACTTC. Encoded protein: CASSLVSGLAGRETQYF.

The rearrangement joins TRBV10-2 to TRBJ2-7; 9 nucleotides agree with TRBD2. Unmatched junction bases numbered 11, after V lost 5 bases and J lost 3 bases. The CDR3 has 16 residues. Per germline, CDR1 WSHSY and CDR2 SAAADI. Written as DNA, the CDR3 is TGCGCCAGCAGTCTGGTCGGCGGGAGGGTGGGCTACGAGCAGTACTTC. Translation: CASSLVGGRVGYEQYF.

This rearrangement joins TRBV7-2 to TRBJ2-5; D is undetermined. In germline, CDR1 is SGHTA, CDR2 FQGNSA. This CDR3 is built from 15 residues. Trimming pared 1 base from V and 5 bases from J, leaving 14 bases between. CDR3 in amino acids: CASSLEKGVRETQYF. CDR3 sequence (DNA): TGTGCCAGCAGCTTAGAGAAGGGTGTCCGGGAGACCCAGTACTTC.

The chain joins TRBV28 to TRBJ1-5, with D possibly matching TRBD1 (5 bases). The germline CDR1 and CDR2 sequences are MDHEN and SYDVKM. V lost 6 bases and J lost 4, with 16 bases in between. The CDR3 contains 15 residues. The CDR3 is CASSHPGQGNQPQHF. CDR3 DNA: TGTGCCAGCAGCCACCCTGGGCAGGGTAATCAGCCCCAGCATTTT.

This clonotype came up a few times. This sequence joins TRBV29-1 and TRBJ1-2; maybe TRBD1 (5 bases). CDR1 and CDR2 from the germline V gene are SQVTM and ANQGSEA. Trimming stripped 1 base from V and 8 bases from J, with 17 bases between. This CDR3 region has 14 residues. CDR3 DNA sequence: TGCAGCGTTGAAGTGTCCCAGGGAGGGGTCGGCTACACCTTC. Protein: CSVEVSQGGVGYTF.

This clonotype has a handful of counts. This chain uses TRBV10-2 with TRBJ2-7, with 9 bases identical to TRBD1. The CDR3 runs 13 residues. Trimming removed 7 bases from V and 4 bases from J; junction bases left unmatched: 5. Germline CDR1 and CDR2: WSHSY and SAAADI. CDR3 coding DNA: TGCGCCAGCAAACATGGACAGGGGTACGAGCAGTACTTC. It specifies CASKHGQGYEQYF.

This clonotype was counted between two and nine times. The chain recombines TRBV5-1 with TRBJ2-7; TRBD2 might be the D (6 bases). Germline loops: CDR1 SGHRS, CDR2 YFSETQ. This CDR3 contains 14 residues. The V gene lost 4 bases and the J gene lost 7 bases, with 18 bases spanning the gap. The CDR3 DNA reads TGCGCCAGCAGCCCCGGGACTCCAAGAATGGAGCAGTACTTC. This gives the protein CASSPGTPRMEQYF. Full variable domain (rest looked up from reference TRBV5-1 and TRBJ2-7): KAGVTQTPRYLIKTRGQQVTLSCSPISGHRSVSWYQQTPGQGLQFLFEYFSETQRNKGNFPGRFSGRQFSNSRSEMNVSTLELGDSALYLCASSPGTPRMEQYFGPGTRLTVT.

This clonotype was seen at least ten times. The rearrangement joins TRBV6-5 to TRBJ2-6; D remains ambiguous. The V end lost 6 bases, the J end lost 1 base, and 4 bases lay between the germline ends. The germline gives CDR1 MNHEY, CDR2 SVGAGI. This CDR3 comprises 13 residues. Written as DNA, the CDR3 is TGTGCCAGCAGGGGATCTGGGGCCAACGTCCTGACTTTC. It specifies CASRGSGANVLTF.

The J gene is TRBJ2-7, the V gene TRBV5-1; no clear D. From germline, CDR1 is SGHRS and CDR2 YFSETQ. The V and J ends lost 0 bases and 0 bases respectively, with 10 bases between them. This CDR3 has 15 amino acids. CDR3 bases: TGCGCCAGCAGCTTGGGGACGCAGAACTCCTACGAGCAGTACTTC. Amino acid sequence: CASSLGTQNSYEQYF. The whole variable domain, remainder taken from reference TRBV5-1 and TRBJ2-7, is KAGVTQTPRYLIKTRGQQVTLSCSPISGHRSVSWYQQTPGQGLQFLFEYFSETQRNKGNFPGRFSGRQFSNSRSEMNVSTLELGDSALYLCASSLGTQNSYEQYFGPGTRLTVT.

This clonotype came up a few times. The J gene is TRBJ2-3, the V gene TRBV25-1; D is possibly TRBD2 (6 bases). Germline CDR1 MGHDK, CDR2 SYGVNS. Trimming removed 5 bases at V and 3 bases at J, with 27 bases between. This CDR3 comprises 19 residues. Written as DNA, the CDR3 is TGTGCCAGCAGTAAGGGCGGACCGGGACTCATTAAAATTACAGATACGCAGTATTTT. Its translation: CASSKGGPGLIKITDTQYF.

CDR3 nucleotides: TGCGCCAGCAGCGGTCTTGATGGCCCCCCCGAGCAGTACTTC. It codes for CASSGLDGPPEQYF. The chain links TRBV4-1 to TRBJ2-5; D is unresolved. The DNA end is a closer match to TRBJ2-7, so the J assignment may be wrong. CDR1 and CDR2 from the germline V gene are MGHRA and YSYEKL. The CDR3 is 14 residues long.

The V call is TRBV20-1, the J call TRBJ2-5, with 10 nucleotides matching TRBD2. With the DNA end fitting TRBJ2-7 better, the J assignment may be wrong. The CDR3 length is 13 residues. CDR1 DFQATT and CDR2 SNEGSKA come from the germline V gene (reference sequence). The CDR3 DNA reads TGCAGTGCTAGTGCCCTAGCGGGAGACGAGCAGTACTTC. This gives the protein CSASALAGDEQYF.